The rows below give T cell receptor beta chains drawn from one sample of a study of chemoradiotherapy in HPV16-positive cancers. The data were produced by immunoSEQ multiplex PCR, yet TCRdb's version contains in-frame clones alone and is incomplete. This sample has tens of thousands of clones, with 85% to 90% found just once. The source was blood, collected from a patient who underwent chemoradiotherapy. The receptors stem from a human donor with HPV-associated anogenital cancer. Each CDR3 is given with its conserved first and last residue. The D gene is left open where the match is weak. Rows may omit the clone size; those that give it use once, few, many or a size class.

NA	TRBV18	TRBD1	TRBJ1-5	CASSPGQVNQPQHF	TGTGCCAGCTCACCAGGACAGGTCAATCAGCCCCAGCATTTT
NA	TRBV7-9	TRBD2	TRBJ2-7	CASTSPREGEQYF	TGTGCCAGCACCTCGCCCAGGGAGGGTGAGCAGTACTTC
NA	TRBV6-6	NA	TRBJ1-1	CASSALGGLPEAFF	TGTGCCAGCAGTGCCCTCGGGGGGCTCCCTGAAGCTTTCTTT
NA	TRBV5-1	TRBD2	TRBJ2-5	CASSLAPSGGEETQYF	TGCGCCAGCAGCTTGGCCCCTAGCGGGGGGGAAGAGACCCAGTACTTC
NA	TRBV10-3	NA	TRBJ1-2	CAISVEEVYGYTF	TGTGCCATCAGTGTGGAGGAAGTATATGGCTACACCTTC
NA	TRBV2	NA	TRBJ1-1	CASGRQGGTEAFF	TGTGCCAGCGGAAGACAAGGGGGCACTGAAGCTTTCTTT
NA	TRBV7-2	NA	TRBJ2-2	CASSLWRLENTGELFF	TGTGCCAGCAGCTTATGGCGGCTTGAGAACACCGGGGAGCTGTTTTTT
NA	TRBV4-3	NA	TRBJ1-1	CASSQDPQGNTEAFF	TGCGCCAGCAGCCAAGATCCGCAGGGTAACACTGAAGCTTTCTTT
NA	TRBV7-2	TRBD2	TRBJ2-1	CASSSAGASYNEQFF	TGTGCCAGCAGCTCCGCGGGAGCCTCCTACAATGAGCAGTTCTTC
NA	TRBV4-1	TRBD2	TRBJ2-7	CASSPGLAGETTFYEQYF	TGCGCCAGCAGCCCGGGACTAGCGGGGGAGACGACTTTCTACGAGCAGTACTTC
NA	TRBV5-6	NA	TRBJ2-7	CASSLEAVTTYEQYF	TGTGCCAGCAGCTTGGAGGCGGTTACTACCTACGAGCAGTACTTC
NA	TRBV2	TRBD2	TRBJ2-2	CASRPGLAPTGELFF	TGTGCCAGCAGACCGGGACTAGCCCCAACCGGGGAGCTGTTTTTT
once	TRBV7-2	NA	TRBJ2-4	CASSTESIQYF	TGTGCCAGCAGTACTGAAAGCATTCAGTACTTC
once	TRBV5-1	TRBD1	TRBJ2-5	CASSLEPGQGTGETQYF	TGCGCCAGCAGCTTGGAGCCGGGACAGGGGACTGGAGAGACCCAGTACTTC
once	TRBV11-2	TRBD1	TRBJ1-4	CASSPVGGTGEEKLFF	TGTGCCAGCAGCCCCGTCGGGGGGACAGGGGAGGAAAAACTGTTTTTT
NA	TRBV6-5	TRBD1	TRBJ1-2	CASTRTGGRGYTF	TGTGCCAGCACCCGGACAGGGGGCCGTGGCTACACCTTC
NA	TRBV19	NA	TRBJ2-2	CASGDADSNTGELFF	TGTGCCAGTGGGGACGCTGACTCCAACACCGGGGAGCTGTTTTTT
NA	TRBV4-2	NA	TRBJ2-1	CASSQEGGATGNEQFF	TGTGCCAGCAGCCAAGAAGGGGGGGCAACGGGAAATGAGCAGTTCTTC
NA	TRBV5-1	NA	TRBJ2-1	CASSLSIGNEQFF	TGCGCCAGCAGCTTGTCAATCGGTAATGAGCAGTTCTTC
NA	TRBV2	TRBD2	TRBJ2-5	CASSEGLAGEETQYF	TGTGCCAGCAGTGAAGGGCTAGCGGGGGAAGAGACCCAGTACTTC
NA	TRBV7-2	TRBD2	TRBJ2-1	CASSLDGRGGLGEQFF	TGTGCCAGCAGCTTAGATGGGCGGGGGGGCCTCGGCGAGCAGTTCTTC
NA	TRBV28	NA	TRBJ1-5	CASSPLLGVQPQHF	TGTGCCAGCAGTCCCCTTTTAGGGGTTCAGCCCCAGCATTTT
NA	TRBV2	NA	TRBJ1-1	CASSERTGTYLTEAFF	TGTGCCAGCAGTGAACGTACAGGCACGTACCTCACTGAAGCTTTCTTT
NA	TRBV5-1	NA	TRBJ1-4	CASSLEPATNEKLFF	TGCGCCAGCAGCTTGGAACCCGCAACTAATGAAAAACTGTTTTTT
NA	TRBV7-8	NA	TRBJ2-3	CASSLAGQTTDTQYF	TGTGCCAGCAGCTTGGCGGGGCAAACCACAGATACGCAGTATTTT
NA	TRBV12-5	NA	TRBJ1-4	CASGLGNNEKLFF	TGTGCTAGTGGTTTGGGGAATAATGAAAAACTGTTTTTT
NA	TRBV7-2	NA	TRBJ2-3	CASSFGSQAGQYF	TGTGCCAGCAGCTTTGGTTCACAGGCGGGGCAGTATTTT
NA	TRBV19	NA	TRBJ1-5	CASSNRGTDSNQPQHF	TGTGCCAGTAGTAACCGGGGGACTGATAGCAATCAGCCCCAGCATTTT
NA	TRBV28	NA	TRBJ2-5	CASSPNREETQYF	TGTGCCAGCAGTCCCAACAGGGAAGAGACCCAGTACTTC
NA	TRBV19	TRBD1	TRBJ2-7	CASSNRGSEQYF	TGTGCCAGTAGCAACAGGGGTAGCGAGCAGTACTTC
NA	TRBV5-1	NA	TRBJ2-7	CASSLDGGGASYEQYF	TGCGCCAGCAGCTTGGATGGCGGCGGAGCGAGCTACGAGCAGTACTTC
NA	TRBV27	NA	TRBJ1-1	CASSRGVNTEAFF	TGTGCCAGCAGCCGAGGGGTGAACACTGAAGCTTTCTTT
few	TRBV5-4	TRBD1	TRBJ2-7	CASSAEGQGYEQYF	TGTGCCAGCAGCGCGGAGGGACAGGGCTACGAGCAGTACTTC
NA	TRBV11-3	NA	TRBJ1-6	CASSLASGANSPLHF	TGTGCCAGCAGCTTAGCTTCGGGAGCCAATTCACCCCTCCACTTT
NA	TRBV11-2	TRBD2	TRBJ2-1	CASIGTGTSGGSYNEQFF	TGTGCCAGCATTGGGACCGGGACTAGCGGCGGCTCCTACAATGAGCAGTTCTTC
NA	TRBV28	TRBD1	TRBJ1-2	CASSSPGQGGDYGYTF	TGTGCCAGCAGTTCACCTGGACAGGGAGGGGACTATGGCTACACCTTC
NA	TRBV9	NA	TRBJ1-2	CASSPSTGHSYGYTF	TGTGCCAGCAGCCCGAGTACAGGGCATAGCTATGGCTACACCTTC
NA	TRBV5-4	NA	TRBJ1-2	CASSFGDLYGYTF	TGTGCCAGCAGCTTCGGGGATCTCTATGGCTACACCTTC